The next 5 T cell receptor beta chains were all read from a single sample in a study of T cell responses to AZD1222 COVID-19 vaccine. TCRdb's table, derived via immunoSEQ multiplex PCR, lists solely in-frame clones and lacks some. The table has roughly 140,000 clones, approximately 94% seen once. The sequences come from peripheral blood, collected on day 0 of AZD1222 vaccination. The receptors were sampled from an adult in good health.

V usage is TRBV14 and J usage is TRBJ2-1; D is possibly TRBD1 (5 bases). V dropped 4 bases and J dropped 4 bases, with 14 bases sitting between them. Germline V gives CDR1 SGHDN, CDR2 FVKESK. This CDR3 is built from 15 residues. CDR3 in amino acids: CASSPHSRDYNEQFF. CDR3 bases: TGTGCCAGCAGCCCCCATAGCAGGGATTACAATGAGCAGTTCTTC.

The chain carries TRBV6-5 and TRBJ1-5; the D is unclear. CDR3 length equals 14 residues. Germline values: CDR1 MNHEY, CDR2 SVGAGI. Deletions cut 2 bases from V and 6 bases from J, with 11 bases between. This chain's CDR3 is CASSYTQAGQPQHF. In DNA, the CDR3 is TGTGCCAGCAGTTACACCCAGGCCGGTCAGCCCCAGCATTTT.

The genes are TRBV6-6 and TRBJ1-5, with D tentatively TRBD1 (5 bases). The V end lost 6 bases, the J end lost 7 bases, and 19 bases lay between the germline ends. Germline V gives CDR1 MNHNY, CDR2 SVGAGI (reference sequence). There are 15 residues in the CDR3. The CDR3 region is CASRKGSTGGQPQHF. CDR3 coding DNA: TGTGCCAGCAGGAAAGGGTCAACAGGAGGCCAGCCCCAGCATTTT.

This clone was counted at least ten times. The CDR3 loop is CSASTTGDQPQHF. The CDR3 DNA is TGCAGTGCTAGTACTACAGGGGATCAGCCCCAGCATTTT. The genes are TRBV20-1 and TRBJ1-5; 7 bases line up with TRBD1. The V segment lost 3 bases and the J segment 5 bases; nucleotides outside the gene matches: 4. This CDR3 is 13 amino acids long. Germline CDR1 DFQATT, CDR2 SNEGSKA (reference sequence).

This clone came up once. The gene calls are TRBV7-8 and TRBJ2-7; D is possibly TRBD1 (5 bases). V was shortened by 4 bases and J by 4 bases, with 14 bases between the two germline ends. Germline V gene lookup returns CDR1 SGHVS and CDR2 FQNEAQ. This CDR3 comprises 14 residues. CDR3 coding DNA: TGTGCCAGCAGCTCCCCCCTAGACAGATACGAGCAGTACTTC. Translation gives CASSSPLDRYEQYF.